These 8 T cell receptor beta chains were sequenced from one sample in a study of CD8+CD57+ T cells in acquired aplastic anemia. Genomic DNA acted as the template from which TCR beta VDJ combination and CDR3 sequence profiling were carried out. TCRdb itself ran the reads through MiXCR, one entry per CDR3 protein. The data hold tens of thousands of distinct CDR3 sequences, with more than 40% observed a single time. The sequenced material came from sorted CD4+, CD8+, or CD8+CD57+ T cells (not recorded which) from PBMCs. These receptors were collected from a human donor in good health, serving as a control.

The chain couples TRBV24-1 to TRBJ1-2, with no clear D. Germline assignment: CDR1 KGHDR and CDR2 SFDVKD. The V end lost 3 bases, the J end lost 2 bases, and 3 bases lay between the germline ends. This CDR3 spans 12 amino acids. The CDR3 here is CATSDPNYGYTF. The CDR3 nucleotides are TGTGCCACCAGTGATCCAAACTATGGCTACACCTTC.

This clonotype was counted only a few times. The V gene is TRBV19, the J gene TRBJ2-5; 8 bases map to TRBD2. The ends lost 3 bases at V and 2 bases at J; junction bases unmatched: 8. This CDR3 spans 16 amino acids. Germline CDR1 is LNHDA and CDR2 is SQIVND (reference sequence). The CDR3 region is CASSILGLALQETQYF. The DNA for the CDR3 is TGTGCCAGTAGTATCCTTGGACTAGCCTTGCAAGAGACCCAGTACTTC.

This clonotype was observed at least ten times. J is TRBJ1-2 and V is TRBV15, with TRBD1 matching 10 bases. Looked up from germline, CDR1 is LNHNV and CDR2 is YYDKDF (reference sequence). This CDR3 is built from 15 residues. The J segment lost 2 bases and the V segment lost 2 bases, leaving 2 bases of the junction unmatched. The CDR3 protein is CATSRSDRGNYGYTF. CDR3 DNA sequence: TGTGCCACCAGCAGATCGGACAGGGGGAACTATGGCTACACCTTC.

This clonotype came up many times. The chain joins TRBV12-3 or TRBV12-4 to TRBJ2-1; the D is unclear. The CDR3 is made up of 12 amino acids. Trimming pared 8 bases from V and 7 bases from J, leaving 12 bases between. The CDR3 loop is CASAITENEQFF. CDR3 coding DNA: TGTGCCAGCGCCATCACGGAAAATGAGCAGTTCTTC.

At least ten counts were recorded for this clonotype. The V and J genes are TRBV12-3 or TRBV12-4 and TRBJ2-3; 12 nucleotides agree with TRBD2. The CDR3 has 19 amino acids. V lost 8 bases, J lost 2 bases, and 17 bases stayed unmatched. The CDR3 coding sequence is TGTGCCAGCGATCGACTAGCGGGAGAGATAAACCCAACCACAGATACGCAGTATTTT. It specifies CASDRLAGEINPTTDTQYF.

This clonotype showed up just a few times. J is TRBJ1-2 and V is TRBV25-1, with D possibly TRBD1 on 5 matching bases. Germline V lookup: CDR1 MGHDK, CDR2 SYGVNS. V shed 8 bases and J shed 6 bases, with 13 bases lying between them. This CDR3 is built from 12 residues. The DNA for the CDR3 is TGTGCCAGCCGAACGGGGGGAGATGGCTACACCTTC. Amino acids: CASRTGGDGYTF.

Many counts were recorded for this clonotype. The rearrangement links TRBV4-1 to TRBJ2-7; tentative D call: TRBD2 (6 bases). Between the trimmed V and J ends, which lost 0 bases and 0 bases, there was a span of 6 bases. The CDR3 sequence is 14 residues long. CDR1 and CDR2 from the germline V gene are MGHRA and YSYEKL. The CDR3 is CASSQEAGSYEQYF. For the CDR3, the DNA is TGCGCCAGCAGCCAAGAAGCGGGCTCCTACGAGCAGTACTTC.

As concerns this clonotype: Since a much larger clone is just one base distant, this may be a read error. The chain is built from TRBV20-1 and TRBJ2-3, with D unresolved. Trimming removed 0 bases at V and 1 base at J, with 14 bases between. The CDR3 sequence is 16 residues long. The V gene's germline CDR1 is DFQATT and CDR2 SNEGSKA (reference sequence). DNA for the CDR3: TGCAGTGCTAGAGATGGTGGCGGTCGGGGCACAGATACGCAGTATTTT. This sequence encodes CSARDGGGRGTDTQYF.